These T cell receptor beta chains were read from a single sample in a study of cytomegalovirus exposure and HLA in healthy donors. Method: immunoSEQ multiplex PCR; TCRdb's copy keeps in-frame clones and lacks some. The table has more than 60,000 clones, approximately 82% seen once. Sequencing was performed on PBMCs. The source is a man between 65 and 85 years old in good health and CMV-seropositive. Each CDR3 is given with its conserved first and last residue. The D gene is left open where the match is weak. Clone size is given for some rows only: seen once, a few or many times, or a class if the clone is expanded.

d_call	v_call	j_call	clone_size	cdr3_nt	cdr3_aa
.	TRBV18	TRBJ2-7	.	TGTGCCAGCTCACCCTTCAGGGACTACGAGCAGTACTTC	CASSPFRDYEQYF
TRBD1	TRBV6-4	TRBJ2-1	.	TGTGCCAGCAGTGACCGGGACAGGGGATACAATGAGCAGTTCTTC	CASSDRDRGYNEQFF
TRBD1	TRBV5-1	TRBJ2-5	.	TGCGCCAGCCGAGGGGGCGCGGTCAGAGAGACCCAGTACTTC	CASRGGAVRETQYF
.	TRBV5-1	TRBJ2-1	.	TGCGCCAGCAGCCTCGGGAACTCCTACAATGAGCAGTTCTTC	CASSLGNSYNEQFF
TRBD1	TRBV19	TRBJ2-5	.	TGTGCCAGTAGTGCAGGGGGAGAGACCCAGTACTTC	CASSAGGETQYF
TRBD2	TRBV6-7	TRBJ2-6	few	TGTGCCAGCAGTTACTCTAGCCAGACTAGCGGGACATCTGGGGCCAACGTCCTGACTTTC	CASSYSSQTSGTSGANVLTF
TRBD1	TRBV13	TRBJ2-5	.	TGTGCCAGCAGCTTTAGGAGGACAGGCGTTCAAGAGACCCAGTACTTC	CASSFRRTGVQETQYF
.	TRBV7-9	TRBJ1-2	.	TGTGCCAGCAGCTACCCAGGGCAGCGTGGCTACACCTTC	CASSYPGQRGYTF
TRBD2	TRBV30	TRBJ2-3	.	TGTGCCTGGACGGCGGGAGCAGATACGCAGTATTTT	CAWTAGADTQYF
.	TRBV27	TRBJ2-5	.	TGTGCCAGCAGTTTATCGAGGGGGGGGGAGACCCAGTACTTC	CASSLSRGGETQYF
TRBD1	TRBV5-4	TRBJ1-6	.	TGTGCCAGCAGCACCCGGGACAGGGTCTTGTCACCCCTCCACTTT	CASSTRDRVLSPLHF
TRBD1	TRBV5-1	TRBJ2-5	.	TGCGCCAGCAGCTCCTTAGGGACAGTAAGAGAGACCCAGTACTTC	CASSSLGTVRETQYF
.	TRBV28	TRBJ1-2	.	TGTGCCAGCAGTTTAGATCAGGGGAACTATGGCTACACCTTC	CASSLDQGNYGYTF
TRBD1	TRBV5-4	TRBJ2-1	once	TGTGCCAGCAGCTTGGCAACAGGGGGCGACTACTACAATGAGCAGTTCTTC	CASSLATGGDYYNEQFF
TRBD1	TRBV7-3	TRBJ2-1	.	TGTGCCAGCAGCTTGGGACAGAGCTACAATGAGCAGTTCTTC	CASSLGQSYNEQFF
.	TRBV5-1	TRBJ1-6	.	TGCGCCAGCAGCTTGGCAGGGTTGTCACCCCTCCACTTT	CASSLAGLSPLHF
TRBD2	TRBV2	TRBJ2-7	.	TGTGCCAGCAGACCGAGACTAGCGGGGGCCTACGAGCAGTACTTC	CASRPRLAGAYEQYF
TRBD2	TRBV6-1	TRBJ2-1	medium-sized	TGTGCCAGCAGTGAAGGAGCGGGGGGGGACAATGAGCAGTTCTTC	CASSEGAGGDNEQFF
.	TRBV4-3	TRBJ1-2	.	TGCGCCAGCAGCCAATACAGGCGCTCGGGTGGCTACACCTTC	CASSQYRRSGGYTF
TRBD2	TRBV28	TRBJ2-2	.	TGTGCCAGCACCCCGGGACTAGTGGCCCGGGGTGGGGAGCTGTTTTTT	CASTPGLVARGGELFF
TRBD2	TRBV7-2	TRBJ2-2	.	TGTGCCAGCAGCGTACAAGCGGGGGGTCACACCGGGGAGCTGTTTTTT	CASSVQAGGHTGELFF
.	TRBV5-4	TRBJ2-1	.	TGTGCCAGCAGCCAGGACCAAGGGGAAAATGAGCAGTTCTTC	CASSQDQGENEQFF
TRBD1	TRBV5-1	TRBJ2-7	.	TGCGCCAGCAGCCCGACAGGGGGCAGGGTTTACGAGCAGTACTTC	CASSPTGGRVYEQYF
TRBD1	TRBV5-4	TRBJ1-2	.	TGTGCCAGCAGCCGCGGACAGGGGGCAGCAGGCTACACCTTC	CASSRGQGAAGYTF
TRBD2	TRBV28	TRBJ2-1	.	TGTGCCAGCAGTTTAAGGATGACTAGCGGGAGGGGTGAGCAGTTCTTC	CASSLRMTSGRGEQFF
.	TRBV14	TRBJ2-7	.	TGTGCCAGCAGCCAAGTGCAGGGAAACTACGAGCAGTACTTC	CASSQVQGNYEQYF
.	TRBV7-2	TRBJ2-1	.	TGTGCCAGCGCCCCGAGGGGGGGTTACAATGAGCAGTTCTTC	CASAPRGGYNEQFF
.	TRBV10-3	TRBJ1-2	once	TGTGCCATCACCCTCGGGGCTAACTATGGCTACACCTTC	CAITLGANYGYTF
TRBD1	TRBV6-5	TRBJ1-6	few	TGTGCCAGCACCACCGGGACAGACCCTTCACCCCTCCACTTT	CASTTGTDPSPLHF
.	TRBV7-3	TRBJ2-1	.	TGTGCCAGCAGCTTAGGTGAGCGCTCCTACAATGAGCAGTTCTTC	CASSLGERSYNEQFF
.	TRBV4-2	TRBJ2-7	.	TGTGCCAGCAGCCAAGAGGCAGGGCTCGAGCAGTACTTC	CASSQEAGLEQYF
.	TRBV21-1	TRBJ1-2	.	TGTGCCAGCAAGCAATGGCGGGCGCACTATGGCTACACCTTC	CASKQWRAHYGYTF
TRBD1	TRBV5-6	TRBJ2-5	.	TGTGCCAGCAGATCAGGACAGGGAAAGACCCAGTACTTC	CASRSGQGKTQYF
.	TRBV29-1	TRBJ2-3	.	TGCAGCGTTGAATTAGCCTCTAGCACAGATACGCAGTATTTT	CSVELASSTDTQYF
.	TRBV28	TRBJ1-5	few	TGTGCCAGCCTACCGGGACATACCGTCCCTCAGCCCCAGCATTTT	CASLPGHTVPQPQHF
.	TRBV28	TRBJ1-4	.	TGTGCCAGCAGCCCAACGCAGGGCCGTGAAAAACTGTTTTTT	CASSPTQGREKLFF
TRBD2	TRBV7-6	TRBJ2-7	.	TGTGCCAGCAGCTTAGTGACTAGCGGGAGTTGGAACGAGCAGTACTTC	CASSLVTSGSWNEQYF